This T cell receptor (beta chain) was observed in a study of blood T cell repertoires in COVID-19. For the study at large: Whether acute or convalescent, the COVID-19 samples came from the United States, Italy and Spain. T cells, B-cell-depleted T cells, or PBMCs provided the cDNA or gDNA that served as material.

Trimming pared 2 bases from V and 0 bases from J, leaving 11 bases between. This CDR3 spans 16 amino acids. CDR1 is SGHVS and CDR2 is FNYEAQ in the germline V gene. This clone was seen only once. Original handling: Quantification of nucleated cells was approximated via reference gene primer amplification. This table comes from immunoSEQ multiplex PCR, and its TCRdb copy is limited to in-frame clones, with some not included. V and J calls and clone size follow that table, whereas D and trimming were derived from the DNA. The sample records about half a million clones, 80% to 90% being singletons. The sequence came from a human donor in a cohort sampled during active COVID-19. Material for sequencing was peripheral blood. This chain joins TRBV7-6 and TRBJ1-3; no clear D gene. The CDR3 region is CASSLRQRNSGNTIYF. DNA of the CDR3: TGTGCCAGCAGCTTACGGCAGCGCAACTCTGGAAACACCATATATTTT.